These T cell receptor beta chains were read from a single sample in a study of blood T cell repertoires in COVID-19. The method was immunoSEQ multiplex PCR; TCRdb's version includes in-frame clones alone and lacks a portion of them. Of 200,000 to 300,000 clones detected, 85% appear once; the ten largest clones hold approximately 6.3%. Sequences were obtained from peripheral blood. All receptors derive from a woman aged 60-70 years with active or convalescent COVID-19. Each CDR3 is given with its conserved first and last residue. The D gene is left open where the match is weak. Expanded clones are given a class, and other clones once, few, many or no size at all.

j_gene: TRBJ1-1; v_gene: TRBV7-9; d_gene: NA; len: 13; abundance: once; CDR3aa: CASSLGWGPEAFF; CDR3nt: TGTGCCAGCAGCTTAGGTTGGGGGCCTGAAGCTTTCTTT
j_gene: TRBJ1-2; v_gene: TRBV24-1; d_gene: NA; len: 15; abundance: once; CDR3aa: CATSETDGANYGYTF; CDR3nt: TGTGCCACCAGTGAAACGGACGGGGCTAACTATGGCTACACCTTC
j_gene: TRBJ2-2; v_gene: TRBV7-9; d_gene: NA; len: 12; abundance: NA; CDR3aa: CASSLNTGELFF; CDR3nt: TGTGCCAGCAGCCTGAACACCGGGGAGCTGTTTTTT
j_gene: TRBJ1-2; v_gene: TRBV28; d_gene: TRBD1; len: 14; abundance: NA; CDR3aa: CASSSPGGLGGYTF; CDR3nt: TGTGCCAGCAGTTCGCCAGGGGGCTTGGGCGGCTACACCTTC
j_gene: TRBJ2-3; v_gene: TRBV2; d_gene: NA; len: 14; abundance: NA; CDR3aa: CASRRDFSTDTQYF; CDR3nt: TGTGCCAGCAGGAGGGACTTCAGCACAGATACGCAGTATTTT
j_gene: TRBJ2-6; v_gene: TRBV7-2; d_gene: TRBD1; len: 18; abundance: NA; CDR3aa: CASRSPGQGAIGANVLTF; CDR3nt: TGTGCCAGCAGGTCCCCGGGACAGGGGGCGATTGGGGCCAACGTCCTGACTTTC
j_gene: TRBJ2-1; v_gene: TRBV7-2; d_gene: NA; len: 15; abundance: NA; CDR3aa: CASSLAGALINEQFF; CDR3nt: TGTGCCAGCAGCTTAGCGGGGGCTCTCATCAATGAGCAGTTCTTC
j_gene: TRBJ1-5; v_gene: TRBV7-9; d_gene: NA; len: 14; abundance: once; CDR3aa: CASSFRDSNQPQHF; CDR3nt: TGTGCCAGCAGCTTCCGGGATAGCAATCAGCCCCAGCATTTT
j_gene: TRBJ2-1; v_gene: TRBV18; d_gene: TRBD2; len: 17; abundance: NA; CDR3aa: CASSPATGLAPNNEQFF; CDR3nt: TGTGCCAGCTCACCGGCCACAGGACTAGCACCTAACAATGAGCAGTTCTTC
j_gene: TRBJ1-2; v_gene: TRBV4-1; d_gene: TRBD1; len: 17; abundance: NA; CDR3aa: CASSQDSAGQGAYGYTF; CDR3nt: TGCGCCAGCAGCCAAGATAGCGCGGGACAGGGGGCCTATGGCTACACCTTC
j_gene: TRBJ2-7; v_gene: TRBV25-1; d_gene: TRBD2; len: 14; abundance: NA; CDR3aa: CASTPSGSRFEQYF; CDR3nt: TGTGCCAGCACCCCGAGCGGGAGTCGGTTCGAGCAGTACTTC
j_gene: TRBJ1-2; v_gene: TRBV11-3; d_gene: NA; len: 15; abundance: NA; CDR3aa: CASSLAGGPNYGYTF; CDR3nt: TGTGCCAGCAGCTTAGCGGGGGGCCCGAACTATGGCTACACCTTC
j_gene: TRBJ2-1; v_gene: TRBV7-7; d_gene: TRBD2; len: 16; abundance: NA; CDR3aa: CASSRLTSGSYNEQFF; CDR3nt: TGTGCTAGCAGCCGACTTACTAGCGGCTCCTACAATGAGCAGTTCTTC
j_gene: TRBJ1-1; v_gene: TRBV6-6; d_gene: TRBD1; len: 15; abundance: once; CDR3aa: CASSLRTGSITEAFF; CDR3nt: TGTGCCAGCAGCCTTCGGACAGGGAGTATTACTGAAGCTTTCTTT
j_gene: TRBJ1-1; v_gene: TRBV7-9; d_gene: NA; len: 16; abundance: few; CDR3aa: CASSLDRVVGTTEAFF; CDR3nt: TGTGCCAGCAGCTTAGACAGGGTAGTGGGAACAACTGAAGCTTTCTTT
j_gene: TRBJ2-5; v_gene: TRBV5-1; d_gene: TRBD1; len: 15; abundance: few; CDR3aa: CASSQPGQLSETQYF; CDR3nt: TGCGCCAGCAGCCAGCCGGGACAGCTATCAGAGACCCAGTACTTC
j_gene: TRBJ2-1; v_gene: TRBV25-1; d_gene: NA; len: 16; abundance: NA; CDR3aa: CASSEFGPLEGNEQFF; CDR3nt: TGTGCCAGCAGTGAATTTGGGCCGCTCGAGGGAAATGAGCAGTTCTTC
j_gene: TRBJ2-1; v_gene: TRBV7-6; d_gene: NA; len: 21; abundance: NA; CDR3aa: CASSLPVLDRSLASSYNEQFF; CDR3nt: TGTGCCAGCAGCCTTCCCGTCCTGGACCGCTCACTAGCTAGCTCCTACAATGAGCAGTTCTTC
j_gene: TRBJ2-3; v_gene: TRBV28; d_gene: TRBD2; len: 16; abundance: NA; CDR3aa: CASSPILAGGRDTQYF; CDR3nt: TGTGCCAGCAGTCCAATTCTAGCGGGGGGCAGGGATACGCAGTATTTT
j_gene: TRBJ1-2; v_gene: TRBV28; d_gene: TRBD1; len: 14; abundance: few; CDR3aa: CASRQMTGGYGYTF; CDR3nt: TGTGCCAGCAGGCAGATGACAGGGGGCTATGGCTACACCTTC
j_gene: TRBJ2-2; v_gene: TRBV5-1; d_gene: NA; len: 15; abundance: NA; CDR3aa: CASSFEGLNTGELFF; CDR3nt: TGCGCCAGCAGCTTTGAGGGATTGAACACCGGGGAGCTGTTTTTT
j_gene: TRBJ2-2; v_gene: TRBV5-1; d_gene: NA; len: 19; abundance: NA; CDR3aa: CASSPELVGRPTNTGELFF; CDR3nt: TGCGCCAGCAGCCCCGAGCTAGTGGGGCGGCCGACGAACACCGGGGAGCTGTTTTTT
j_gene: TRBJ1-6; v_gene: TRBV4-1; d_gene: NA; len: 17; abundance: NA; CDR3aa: CASSQVTAGQWNSPLHF; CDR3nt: TGCGCCAGCAGCCAAGTTACGGCAGGGCAGTGGAATTCACCCCTCCACTTT
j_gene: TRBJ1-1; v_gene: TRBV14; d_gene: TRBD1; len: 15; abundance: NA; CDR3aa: CASSLIQGASTEAFF; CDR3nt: TGTGCCAGCAGCCTCATACAGGGGGCCTCTACTGAAGCTTTCTTT
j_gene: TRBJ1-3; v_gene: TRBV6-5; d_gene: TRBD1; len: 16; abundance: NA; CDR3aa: CASSYSKGAYGNTIYF; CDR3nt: TGTGCCAGCAGTTACTCGAAGGGGGCTTATGGAAACACCATATATTTT
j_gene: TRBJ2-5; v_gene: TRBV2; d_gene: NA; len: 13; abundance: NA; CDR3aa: CASSDGYQETQYF; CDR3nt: TGTGCCAGCAGTGACGGGTACCAAGAGACCCAGTACTTC
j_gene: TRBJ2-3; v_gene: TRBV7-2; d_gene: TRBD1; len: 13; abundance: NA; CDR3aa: CASSLQGADTQYF; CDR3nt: TGTGCCAGCAGCTTACAGGGGGCAGATACGCAGTATTTT
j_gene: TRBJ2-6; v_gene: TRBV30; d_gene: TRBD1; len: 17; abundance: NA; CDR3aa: CAWSKDRGRGGANVLTF; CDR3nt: TGTGCCTGGAGTAAAGACAGGGGGCGAGGGGGGGCCAACGTCCTGACTTTC
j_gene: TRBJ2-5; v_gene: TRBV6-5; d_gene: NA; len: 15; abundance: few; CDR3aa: CASSPGWTSQETQYF; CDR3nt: TGTGCCAGCAGTCCCGGGTGGACAAGCCAAGAGACCCAGTACTTC
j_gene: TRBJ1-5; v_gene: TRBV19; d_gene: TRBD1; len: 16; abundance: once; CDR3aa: CASSILGQGRNQPQHF; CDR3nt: TGTGCCAGTAGTATCCTAGGACAGGGACGCAATCAGCCCCAGCATTTT
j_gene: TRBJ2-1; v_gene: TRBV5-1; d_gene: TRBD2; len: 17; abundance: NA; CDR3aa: CASSPDPGLAGGNEQFF; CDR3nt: TGCGCCAGCAGCCCGGACCCGGGACTAGCGGGGGGCAATGAGCAGTTCTTC
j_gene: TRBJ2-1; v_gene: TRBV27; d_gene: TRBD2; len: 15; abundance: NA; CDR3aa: CASSSSGGVQVEQFF; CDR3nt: TGTGCCAGCAGTTCTAGCGGGGGGGTGCAGGTTGAGCAGTTCTTC
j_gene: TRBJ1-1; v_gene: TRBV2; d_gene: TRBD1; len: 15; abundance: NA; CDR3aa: CASSNRGRLGTEAFF; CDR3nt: TGTGCCAGCAGTAACAGGGGGCGGTTGGGCACTGAAGCTTTCTTT
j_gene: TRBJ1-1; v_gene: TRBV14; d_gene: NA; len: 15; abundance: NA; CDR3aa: CASSQRQMPNTEAFF; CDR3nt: TGTGCCAGCAGCCAGAGACAGATGCCGAACACTGAAGCTTTCTTT
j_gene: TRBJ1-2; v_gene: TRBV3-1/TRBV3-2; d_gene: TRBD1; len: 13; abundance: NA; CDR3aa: CASSQRQGNGYTF; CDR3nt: TGTGCCAGCAGCCAAAGACAGGGTAATGGCTACACCTTC
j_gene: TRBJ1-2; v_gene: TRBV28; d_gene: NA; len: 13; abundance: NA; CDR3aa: CASSPQGPYGYTF; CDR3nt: TGTGCCAGCAGTCCACAGGGACCTTATGGCTACACCTTC
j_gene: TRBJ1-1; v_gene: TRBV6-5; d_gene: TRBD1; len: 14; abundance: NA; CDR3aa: CASRAGQKNTEAFF; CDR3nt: TGTGCCAGCAGGGCGGGACAGAAGAACACTGAAGCTTTCTTT
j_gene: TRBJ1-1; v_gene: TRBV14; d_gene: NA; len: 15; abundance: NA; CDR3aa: CASSQTRGAPKGAFF; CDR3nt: TGTGCCAGCAGCCAAACACGCGGTGCCCCTAAGGGGGCTTTCTTT